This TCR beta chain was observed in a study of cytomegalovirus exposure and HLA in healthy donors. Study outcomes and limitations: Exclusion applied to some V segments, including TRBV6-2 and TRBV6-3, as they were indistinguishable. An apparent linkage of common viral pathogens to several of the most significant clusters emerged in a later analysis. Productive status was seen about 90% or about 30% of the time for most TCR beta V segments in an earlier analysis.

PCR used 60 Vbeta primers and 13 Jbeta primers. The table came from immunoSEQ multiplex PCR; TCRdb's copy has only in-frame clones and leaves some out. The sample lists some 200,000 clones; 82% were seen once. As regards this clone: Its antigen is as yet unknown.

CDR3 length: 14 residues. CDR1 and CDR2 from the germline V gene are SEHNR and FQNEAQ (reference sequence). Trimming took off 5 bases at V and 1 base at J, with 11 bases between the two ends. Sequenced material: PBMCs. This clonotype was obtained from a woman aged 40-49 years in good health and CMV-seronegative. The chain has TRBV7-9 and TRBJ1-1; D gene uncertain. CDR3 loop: CASSLAGGNTEAFF. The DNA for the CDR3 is TGTGCCAGCAGCCTCGCCGGCGGGAACACTGAAGCTTTCTTT.